This T cell receptor (beta chain) was recorded in a study of blood T cell repertoires in COVID-19. Turning to the study itself: The samples span acute and convalescent COVID-19 from the United States, Italy and Spain. Sources were T cells, B-cell-depleted T cells, or PBMCs; the material itself was cDNA or gDNA.

It was during active infection that Seattle patients were enrolled and then longitudinally followed. V was pared by 4 bases and J by 0 bases, with 8 bases of the junction left unmatched. Germline V gene data show CDR1 as SGHDN and CDR2 as FVKESK. The CDR3 covers 17 residues. In the original workflow: How many nucleated cells were present was estimated from reference gene primer amplification. Sequencing used immunoSEQ multiplex PCR; TCRdb keeps in-frame clones, though not all of them. The DNA gave D and trimming, while V, J and clone size come from that table. This sample has about 52,000 clones; about four fifths occur once, and the top ten carry under 30%.

The chain links TRBV14 to TRBJ1-2; 10 nucleotides match TRBD1. The clonotype comes from a woman older than 75 with COVID-19, enrolled during active disease. Sequenced: peripheral blood. Written as DNA, the CDR3 is TGTGCCAGCAGCCGAGCGACAGGGGGCCTAGCTAACTATGGCTACACCTTC. Translated: CASSRATGGLANYGYTF.